The 23 T cell receptor beta chains below come from one sample, sequenced in a study of CD8+CD57+ T cells in acquired aplastic anemia. The template for TCR beta VDJ and CDR3 sequence profiling was genomic DNA. One entry per CDR3 protein results from TCRdb running MiXCR on the reads. Of around 210,000 distinct CDR3 sequences detected, about 62% appear once; the ten largest clones hold around 60%. Patients picked for sequencing had shown CD8+CD57+ cell expansion detected by flow cytometry. Sequences were obtained from sorted CD4+, CD8+, or CD8+CD57+ T cells (not recorded which) from PBMCs. These receptors were collected from a human donor with aplastic anemia.

The chain is built from TRBV7-3 and TRBJ1-6; 7 bases fit TRBD1. Trimming at V came to 0 bases and at J to 5 bases, leaving 7 bases not matched to a gene. Germline loops: CDR1 SGHTA, CDR2 FQGTGA. The CDR3 extends over 17 amino acids. This chain's CDR3 is CASSLTGDREDNSPLHF. For the CDR3, the DNA is TGTGCCAGCAGCTTAACGGGAGACAGGGAAGATAATTCACCCCTCCACTTT.

This clonotype occurred a few times. The chain uses TRBV5-1 and TRBJ2-7; D could derive from TRBD1 or TRBD2 (5 bases each). The CDR3 has 14 residues. The V end lost 0 bases, the J end lost 5 bases, and 12 bases lay between the germline ends. CDR1 and CDR2 from the germline V gene are SGHRS and YFSETQ. The CDR3 is CASSLGGMRDEQYF. The CDR3 nucleotides read TGCGCCAGCAGCTTGGGGGGGATGCGGGACGAGCAGTACTTC. The variable domain in full, with the rest retrieved from reference TRBV5-1 and TRBJ2-7, is KAGVTQTPRYLIKTRGQQVTLSCSPISGHRSVSWYQQTPGQGLQFLFEYFSETQRNKGNFPGRFSGRQFSNSRSEMNVSTLELGDSALYLCASSLGGMRDEQYFGPGTRLTVT.

This clonotype was picked up many times. In nucleotides, the CDR3 is TGTGCCAGCATAATACAGGGGGAGGCCGAAGCTTTCTTT. Translated, it gives CASIIQGEAEAFF. V is TRBV6-6 and J is TRBJ1-1; 8 bases match TRBD1. V shed 7 bases, J shed 8 bases, and the junction held 9 bases outside the gene matches. CDR1 is MNHNY and CDR2 is SVGAGI in the germline V gene (reference sequence). CDR3 length: 13 residues.

This clonotype was seen a few times. The rearrangement uses TRBV7-8 and TRBJ2-5; D is unclear. CDR3 length equals 14 residues. V lost 6 bases, J lost 0 bases, and 11 bases lay in between. Germline loops: CDR1 SGHVS, CDR2 FQNEAQ. The CDR3 bases are TGTGCCAGCAGGCCGGAACAGCACCAAGAGACCCAGTACTTC. It translates to CASRPEQHQETQYF.

This clonotype was detected only a few times. The V and J genes are TRBV6-6 and TRBJ2-7, with TRBD1 matching over 7 bases. The CDR3 has 13 amino acids. The germline gives CDR1 MNHNY, CDR2 SVGAGI (reference sequence). Losses at the gene ends were 6 bases for V and 6 bases for J; bases not matched to a gene: 8. The CDR3 spells CASRPRQGPEQYF. The CDR3 region has the DNA TGTGCCAGCAGGCCTCGACAGGGTCCCGAGCAGTACTTC.

This clonotype appeared a single time. A read error may explain this, as a much larger clone is one base away. The V gene is TRBV10-3, the J gene TRBJ2-7, with a weak D call TRBD2 (6 bases). Germline CDR1 reads ENHRY; CDR2 reads SYGVKD. The length of the CDR3 is 18 residues. Deletions cut 10 bases from V and 1 base from J, with 29 bases between. CDR3 nucleotides: TGTGCCAGCCCCCCCGGGGTGGGGACTGGCGCCGGGTCCTACGAGCAGTACTTC. It translates to CASPPGVGTGAGSYEQYF.

The chain carries TRBV20-1 and TRBJ2-1; 11 nucleotides align to TRBD2. Germline CDR1 reads DFQATT; CDR2 reads SNEGSKA (reference sequence). This CDR3 comprises 12 residues. Germline trimming cut 6 bases from V and 10 bases from J; bases unmatched to any gene: 5. The CDR3 bases are TGCAGTGCCACCCGGACTAGCGGGGAGCAGTTCTTC. This gives the protein CSATRTSGEQFF.

Worth noting for this clonotype: A read error may produce the germline difference seen at one junction end. CDR3 loop: CASSRPSPDTQYF. In DNA form, the CDR3 reads TGCGCTAGCAGCAGACCCTCGCCAGATACGCAGTATTTT. The chain is built from TRBV10-2 and TRBJ2-3; D remains unclear. Germline assignment: CDR1 WSHSY and CDR2 SAAADI. The CDR3 contains 13 residues.

This chain uses TRBV7-9 with TRBJ2-1, with 7 bases fitting TRBD2. Germline CDR1 and CDR2: SEHNR and FQNEAQ (reference sequence). This CDR3 has 16 residues. The J segment lost 7 bases and the V segment lost 1 base, leaving 10 bases of the junction unmatched. CDR3 loop: CASSLGGAGRANEQFF. The CDR3 DNA follows: TGTGCCAGCAGCTTAGGAGGGGCGGGGAGGGCTAATGAGCAGTTCTTC.

This clonotype has a handful of counts. The chain combines TRBV10-3 with TRBJ1-5; D remains ambiguous. V shed 3 bases and J shed 1 base, with 10 bases lying between them. The CDR3 runs 15 residues. From germline, CDR1 is ENHRY and CDR2 SYGVKD. The CDR3 here is CAISEEGLSNQPQHF. In DNA form, the CDR3 reads TGTGCCATCAGTGAAGAGGGTTTGAGCAATCAGCCCCAGCATTTT.

This clonotype has a handful of counts. J is TRBJ1-1 and V is TRBV7-2, with 8 bases aligning to TRBD1. Germline CDR1 SGHTA, CDR2 FQGNSA. The CDR3 spans 15 residues. J gave up 1 base and V 3 bases, and 4 bases lay outside the gene matches. CDR3 nucleotides: TGTGCCAGCAGCTTTTACGGACAGGGGAACACTGAAGCTTTCTTT. Translation: CASSFYGQGNTEAFF.

This clonotype was counted a few times. V and J are TRBV12-5 and TRBJ1-4; 8 nucleotides match TRBD1. The junction had 12 bases not matched to a gene; V was cut back by 1 base and J by 8 bases. The CDR3 runs 17 residues. Germline V CDR1 and CDR2: LGHNT, FRNRAP. CDR3 in amino acids: CASGLGGYSRGHEKLFF. The CDR3 DNA is TGTGCTAGTGGTTTGGGTGGCTACTCCAGGGGGCACGAAAAACTGTTTTTT.

The rearrangement links TRBV5-1 to TRBJ2-2; D possibly corresponds to TRBD1 (5 bases). The length of the CDR3 is 15 residues. V was pared by 2 bases and J by 3 bases, with 11 bases between. Germline CDR1 and CDR2: SGHRS and YFSETQ. CDR3 nucleotide sequence: TGCGCCAGCAGCTTACTCAGGGTGGACACCGGGGAGCTGTTTTTT. It encodes CASSLLRVDTGELFF.

The rearrangement uses TRBV19 and TRBJ2-3; D not certain. Germline values: CDR1 LNHDA, CDR2 SQIVND (reference sequence). CDR3 length: 14 residues. V was cut by 6 bases and J by 0 bases, with 10 bases left in between. In DNA, the CDR3 is TGTGCCAGTAGGAGTAGGGTTAGCACAGATACGCAGTATTTT. Translated: CASRSRVSTDTQYF.

The rearrangement joins TRBV7-6 to TRBJ1-5; 9 bases match TRBD1. The germline V gene has CDR1 SGHVS and CDR2 FNYEAQ. V dropped 5 bases and J dropped 7; count of bases not matched to a gene: 6. The CDR3 has 14 amino acids. The CDR3 coding sequence is TGTGCCAGCAGCACGACAGGGGGAGAACAGCCCCAGCATTTT. Translation gives CASSTTGGEQPQHF.

In this sample, this clonotype turned up a few times. The rearrangement joins TRBV20-1 to TRBJ2-7, with D perhaps TRBD1 (6 bases). Germline V gene lookup returns CDR1 DFQATT and CDR2 SNEGSKA (reference sequence). The CDR3 extends over 13 amino acids. Trimming left V 6 bases short and J 1 base short, with 13 bases between. As DNA, the CDR3 is TGCAGTGCCAGAACCGGGACATCCTACGAGCAGTACTTC. As protein: CSARTGTSYEQYF.

This sequence joins TRBV7-9 and TRBJ1-1; weak D call: TRBD1 (5 bases). Trimming stripped 5 bases from V and 2 bases from J, with 12 bases between. The length of the CDR3 is 14 residues. CDR1 is SEHNR, CDR2 FQNEAQ, per germline (reference sequence). CDR3 nucleotide sequence: TGTGCCAGCAGCCGGGGACCGGGAAACACTGAAGCTTTCTTT. Translated, it gives CASSRGPGNTEAFF.

This chain links TRBV19 with TRBJ2-1, with 8 nucleotides matching TRBD2. Trimming took 2 bases from V and 5 from J; bases not matched to a gene: 2. The CDR3 runs to 14 residues. Germline assignment: CDR1 LNHDA and CDR2 SQIVND (reference sequence). CDR3 sequence: CASSITSGNNEQFF. CDR3 DNA sequence: TGTGCCAGTAGTATAACTAGCGGCAACAATGAGCAGTTCTTC.

The chain is built from TRBV10-3 and TRBJ2-3, with 9 bases lining up with TRBD1. The CDR3 loop spans 16 amino acids. Trimming took 3 bases from V and 1 from J; bases not matched to a gene: 5. CDR1 and CDR2 from the germline V gene are ENHRY and SYGVKD. The CDR3 DNA reads as TGTGCCATCAGTGAACGGACAGGGGTTCGCACAGATACGCAGTATTTT. This encodes CAISERTGVRTDTQYF.

The chain employs TRBV9 and TRBJ2-5; 8 positions agree with TRBD2. Trimming took 2 bases from V and 1 from J; bases not matched to a gene: 4. The CDR3 contains 15 residues. The germline gives CDR1 SGDLS, CDR2 YYNGEE. CDR3: CASSVGTSGQETQYF. The DNA of the CDR3 is TGTGCCAGCAGCGTCGGTACTAGCGGCCAAGAGACCCAGTACTTC.

The V call is TRBV20-1, the J call TRBJ2-7; a possible D gene is TRBD1 (6 bases). Per the germline V gene, CDR1 is DFQATT and CDR2 is SNEGSKA (reference sequence). V was clipped by 2 bases and J by 0 bases, with 11 bases between them. This CDR3 is 14 amino acids long. CDR3 residues: CSARYTGISYEQYF. The CDR3 DNA is TGCAGTGCTAGATATACAGGGATCTCCTACGAGCAGTACTTC.

The V and J genes are TRBV10-1 and TRBJ2-2; D remains ambiguous. The V gene lost 2 bases and the J gene lost 4 bases, with 8 bases spanning the gap. This CDR3 spans 14 amino acids. Looked up from germline, CDR1 is WNHNN and CDR2 is SYGVQD (reference sequence). Here the CDR3 DNA reads TGCGCCAGCAGTGAGCGTCAGCTCACCGGGGAGCTGTTTTTT. Translation gives CASSERQLTGELFF.

This chain connects TRBV7-8 to TRBJ1-4; D may be TRBD1 (5 bases). The CDR3 has 12 amino acids. CDR1 SGHVS and CDR2 FQNEAQ come from the germline V gene. The CDR3 DNA follows: TGTGCGTGGGGGACGGTTAATGAAAAACTGTTTTTT. This gives the protein CAWGTVNEKLFF.